This T cell receptor (beta chain) emerged from a study of T cells in Graves' hyperthyroidism and ophthalmopathy. Study-wide results and limits: Model-based prediction identified ophthalmopathy a median around 6.7 months prior to its onset.

Per the germline V gene, CDR1 is SGHAT and CDR2 is FQNNGV. The junction had 13 bases not matched to a gene; V was cut back by 1 base and J by 2 bases. The CDR3 totals 18 residues. Details on this clonotype: Its antigen remains unidentified.

The source material, RNA transcripts, was used to amplify TCR beta CDR3 regions. The HTBI set primed first-round TCR CDR3 RT-PCR. TCRdb passed the multiplex PCR reads through MiXCR, listing each CDR3 protein once. The table has roughly 570,000 distinct CDR3 sequences, approximately 15% seen once. V gene TRBV11-2 combines with J gene TRBJ2-7; 8 positions agree with TRBD2. This clonotype was sampled from a woman under 40 with Graves' hyperthyroidism. The material sequenced was blood. This chain's CDR3 is CASSLGVGAGGKPYEQYF. The CDR3 DNA reads as TGTGCCAGCAGCTTAGGGGTTGGCGCGGGAGGTAAACCCTACGAGCAGTACTTC.